The 10 T cell receptor beta chains below were found in one sample sequenced in a study of siplizumab effects on memory and regulatory T cells (dated by TCRdb to between 2018 and 2020). Receptor libraries were prepared by the immunoSEQ multiplex PCR assay. The source is immuneACCESS, and TCRdb retained only in-frame sequences with V and J called. Part of the clones is not carried over; for the studies checked, unresolved V genes explain less than half of this, and the remainder is unexplained. This sample gives tens of thousands of clones in total; about 96% of them show up just once. The ten largest clones represent approximately 0.1% of the sample. The sequencing input was naive CD8+ T cells sorted from blood. Explained via the paper, the cell subset or site label denotes: unstimulated naive T cells. The source of these receptors is a human donor in good health.

The chain combines TRBV4-2 with TRBJ2-1; no definite D call. The CDR3 runs to 11 residues. Per germline, CDR1 LGHNA and CDR2 YNFKEQ. V was shortened by 0 bases and J by 14 bases, with 8 bases between the two germline ends. In nucleotides, the CDR3 is TGTGCCAGCAGCCAAGATCGCGAGAAGTTCTTC. Residues: CASSQDREKFF.

The rearrangement links TRBV6-4 to TRBJ1-1, with 7 bases fitting TRBD1. The CDR3 runs 15 residues. Germline V gene data show CDR1 as MRHNA and CDR2 as SNTAGT. Trimming at V came to 1 base and at J to 3 bases, leaving 5 bases not matched to a gene. This CDR3 is CASSDYPGQYTEAFF. Here the CDR3 DNA reads TGTGCCAGCAGTGACTACCCGGGACAGTACACTGAAGCTTTCTTT.

This clone was observed a single time. J is TRBJ1-1 and V is TRBV27; D is possibly TRBD1 (5 bases). Trimming cost V 6 bases and J 3 bases, with 11 bases left between them. From germline, CDR1 is MNHEY and CDR2 SMNVEV (reference sequence). The CDR3 loop spans 13 amino acids. CDR3 in amino acids: CASREMGDTEAFF. Here the CDR3 DNA reads TGTGCCAGCAGAGAGATGGGGGACACTGAAGCTTTCTTT.

The chain joins TRBV4-3 to TRBJ2-3; TRBD1 or TRBD2 may be the D gene (5 bases each). V lost 5 bases, J lost 2 bases, and 14 bases lay in between. Germline V gene lookup returns CDR1 LGHNA and CDR2 YSLEER. This CDR3 comprises 15 residues. In DNA, the CDR3 is TGCGCCAGCAGCGGCGGTGGGGGTTTCACAGATACGCAGTATTTT. Translating gives CASSGGGGFTDTQYF.

V usage is TRBV5-1 and J usage is TRBJ1-1; no clear D. Trimming cost V 2 bases and J 5 bases, with 7 bases left between them. The CDR3 consists of 12 residues. Per germline, CDR1 SGHRS and CDR2 YFSETQ. The CDR3 protein is CASSFGGTEAFF. The DNA of the CDR3 is TGCGCCAGCAGCTTCGGAGGAACTGAAGCTTTCTTT.

The rearrangement uses TRBV5-4 and TRBJ2-3, with D perhaps matching TRBD2 (7 bases). Germline lookup yields CDR1 SGHNT and CDR2 YYREEE (reference sequence). V was trimmed by 4 bases and J by 4 bases, leaving 10 bases between them. The CDR3 length is 13 residues. CDR3 in amino acids: CASSPGGPDTQYF. Written as DNA, the CDR3 is TGTGCCAGCAGCCCGGGGGGCCCAGATACGCAGTATTTT.

This clone was counted once. The rearrangement uses TRBV11-2 and TRBJ2-3; tentative D call: TRBD2 (6 bases). V shed 7 bases and J shed 0 bases, with 17 bases lying between them. CDR3 length: 16 residues. Germline V gene data show CDR1 as SGHAT and CDR2 as FQNNGV. The chain's CDR3 is CASTPTYGTSTDTQYF. The CDR3 bases are TGTGCCAGCACCCCTACATACGGGACTAGCACAGATACGCAGTATTTT. Supplemented by reference TRBV11-2 and TRBJ2-3, the full variable domain reads EAGVAQSPRYKIIEKRQSVAFWCNPISGHATLYWYQQILGQGPKLLIQFQNNGVVDDSQLPKDRFSAERLKGVDSTLKIQPAKLEDSAVYLCASTPTYGTSTDTQYFGPGTRLTVL.

The chain recombines TRBV6-5 with TRBJ1-4, with D uncertain. The germline V gene encodes CDR1 MNHEY and CDR2 SVGAGI. Trimming shortened V by 2 bases and J by 8 bases, and 12 bases separated the two germline ends. This CDR3 spans 14 amino acids. The DNA of the CDR3 is TGTGCCAGCAGTTACAAGGCCTTAGGGGAAAAACTGTTTTTT. Translated: CASSYKALGEKLFF.

The CDR3 sequence: CSVGDPGEQYF. The CDR3 DNA reads TGCAGCGTTGGGGATCCGGGGGAGCAGTACTTC. The chain uses TRBV29-1 and TRBJ2-7, with a tentative D call TRBD2 (5 bases). CDR3 length: 11 amino acids. Germline CDR1 reads SQVTM; CDR2 reads ANQGSEA. V was trimmed by 4 bases and J by 7 bases, leaving 11 bases between them.

The V call is TRBV6-4, the J call TRBJ1-2; TRBD1 agrees at 10 bases. After removal of 6 bases from V and 9 bases from J, the junction contained 16 bases not matched to a gene. CDR1 is MRHNA and CDR2 is SNTAGT in the germline V gene. The CDR3 is 16 amino acids. CDR3: CASSATRGQGWRSYTF. CDR3 DNA: TGTGCCAGCAGCGCCACAAGGGGACAGGGGTGGAGAAGCTACACCTTC.